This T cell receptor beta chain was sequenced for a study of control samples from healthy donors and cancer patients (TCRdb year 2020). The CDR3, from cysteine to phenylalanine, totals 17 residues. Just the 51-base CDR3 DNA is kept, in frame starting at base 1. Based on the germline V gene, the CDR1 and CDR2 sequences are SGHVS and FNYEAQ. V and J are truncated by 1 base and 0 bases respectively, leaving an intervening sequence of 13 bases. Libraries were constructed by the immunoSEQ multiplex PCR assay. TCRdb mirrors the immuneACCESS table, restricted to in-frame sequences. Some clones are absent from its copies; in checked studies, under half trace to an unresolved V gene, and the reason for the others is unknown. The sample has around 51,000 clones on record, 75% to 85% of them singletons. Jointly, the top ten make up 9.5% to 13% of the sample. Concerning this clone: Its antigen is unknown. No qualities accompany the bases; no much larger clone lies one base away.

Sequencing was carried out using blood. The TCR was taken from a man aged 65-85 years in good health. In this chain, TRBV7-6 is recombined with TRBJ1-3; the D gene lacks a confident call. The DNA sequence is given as TGTGCCAGCAGCTTAGGGCTGGGCCCTCGCTCTGGAAACACCATATATTTT. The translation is CASSLGLGPRSGNTIYF.